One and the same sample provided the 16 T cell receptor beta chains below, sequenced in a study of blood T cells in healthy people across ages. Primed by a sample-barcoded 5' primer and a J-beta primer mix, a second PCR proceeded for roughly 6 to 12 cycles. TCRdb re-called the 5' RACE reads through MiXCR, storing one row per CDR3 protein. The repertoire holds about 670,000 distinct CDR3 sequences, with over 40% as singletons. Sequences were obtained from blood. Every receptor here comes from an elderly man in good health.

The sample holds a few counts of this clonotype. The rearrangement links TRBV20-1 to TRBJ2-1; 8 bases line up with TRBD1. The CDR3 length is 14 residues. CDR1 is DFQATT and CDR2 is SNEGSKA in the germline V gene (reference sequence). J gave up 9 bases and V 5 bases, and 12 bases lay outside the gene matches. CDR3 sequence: CSAYGQGLRVEQFF. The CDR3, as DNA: TGCAGTGCTTACGGACAGGGACTTCGCGTTGAGCAGTTCTTC.

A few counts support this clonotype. CDR3 loop: CASSGGGLQETQYF. CDR3 DNA sequence: TGTGCCAGCAGCGGCGGCGGACTCCAAGAGACCCAGTACTTC. The J gene is TRBJ2-5, the V gene TRBV7-8, with a weak D call TRBD2 (5 bases). V lost 5 bases and J 1 base, leaving 11 bases between the germline ends. CDR3 length equals 14 residues. CDR1 and CDR2 from the germline V gene are SGHVS and FQNEAQ. Supplemented by reference TRBV7-8 and TRBJ2-5, the full variable domain reads GAGVSQSPRYKVAKRGQDVALRCDPISGHVSLFWYQQALGQGPEFLTYFQNEAQLDKSGLPSDRFFAERPEGSVSTLKIQRTQQEDSAVYLCASSGGGLQETQYFGPGTRLLVL.

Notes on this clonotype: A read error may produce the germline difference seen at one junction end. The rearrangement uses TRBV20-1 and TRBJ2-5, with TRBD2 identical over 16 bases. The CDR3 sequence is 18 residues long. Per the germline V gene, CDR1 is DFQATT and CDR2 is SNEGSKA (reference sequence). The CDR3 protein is CSARSAGTSGRAAEIQYF. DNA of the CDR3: TGCAGTGCTAGATCGGCCGGGACTAGCGGGAGGGCCGCAGAGATCCAGTACTTC.

CDR3 DNA: TGTGCCAGCAGCAAACTTACCGGGACAGGGTTGTACACAGATACGCAGTATTTT. Translated, it gives CASSKLTGTGLYTDTQYF. V is TRBV27 and J is TRBJ2-3; 9 bases agree with TRBD1. Per germline, CDR1 MNHEY and CDR2 SMNVEV (reference sequence). The trim removed 6 bases at V and 2 bases at J, leaving 15 bases unmatched. The CDR3 runs 18 residues.

In DNA form, the CDR3 reads TGCAGTGCGGTTACAGCGGGACTCTATGAGCAGTTCTTC. This codes for CSAVTAGLYEQFF. The chain links TRBV20-1 to TRBJ2-1; TRBD2 aligns across 7 bases. This CDR3 is built from 13 residues. Per the germline V gene, CDR1 is DFQATT and CDR2 is SNEGSKA (reference sequence). Unmatched junction bases numbered 10, after V lost 6 bases and J lost 8 bases.

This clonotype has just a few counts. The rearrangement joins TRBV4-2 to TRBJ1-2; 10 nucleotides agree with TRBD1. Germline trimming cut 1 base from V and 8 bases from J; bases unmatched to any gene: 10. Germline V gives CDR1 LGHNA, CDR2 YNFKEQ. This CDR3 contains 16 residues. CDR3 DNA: TGTGCCAGCAGCCAAGGCCCCCCCGGGACAGGGGTAGGCTACACCTTC. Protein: CASSQGPPGTGVGYTF.

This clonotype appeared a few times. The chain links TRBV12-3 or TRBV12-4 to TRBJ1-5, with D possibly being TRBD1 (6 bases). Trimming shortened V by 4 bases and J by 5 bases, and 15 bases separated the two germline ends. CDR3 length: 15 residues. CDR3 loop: CASSSQGSMYQPQHF. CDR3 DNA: TGTGCCAGCAGTTCGCAGGGGTCAATGTATCAGCCCCAGCATTTT.

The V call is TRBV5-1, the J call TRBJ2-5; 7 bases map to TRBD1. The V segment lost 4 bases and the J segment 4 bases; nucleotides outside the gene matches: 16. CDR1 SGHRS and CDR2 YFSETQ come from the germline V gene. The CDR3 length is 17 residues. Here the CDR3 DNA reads TGCGCCAGCAGCCCCGGGATAGGTGTAGGGGGCAGAGAGACCCAGTACTTC. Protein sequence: CASSPGIGVGGRETQYF.

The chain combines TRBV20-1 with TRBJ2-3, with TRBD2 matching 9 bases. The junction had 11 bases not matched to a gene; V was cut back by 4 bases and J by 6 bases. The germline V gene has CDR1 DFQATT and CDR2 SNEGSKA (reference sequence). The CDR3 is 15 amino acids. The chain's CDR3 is CSATQGAGGWDTQYF. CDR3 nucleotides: TGCAGTGCTACCCAAGGAGCGGGGGGATGGGATACGCAGTATTTT.

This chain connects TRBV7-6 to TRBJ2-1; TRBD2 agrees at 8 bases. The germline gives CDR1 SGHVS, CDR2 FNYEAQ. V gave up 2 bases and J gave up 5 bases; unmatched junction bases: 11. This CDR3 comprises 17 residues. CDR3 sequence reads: CASSLRSSAGAHNEQFF. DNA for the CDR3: TGTGCCAGCAGCTTACGGTCTTCAGCGGGGGCGCACAATGAGCAGTTCTTC.

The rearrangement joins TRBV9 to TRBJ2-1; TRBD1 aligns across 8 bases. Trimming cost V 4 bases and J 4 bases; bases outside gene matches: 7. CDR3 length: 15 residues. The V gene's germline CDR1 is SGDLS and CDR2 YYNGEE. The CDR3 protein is CASSISTGVYNEQFF. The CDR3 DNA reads TGTGCCAGCAGCATATCGACAGGGGTTTACAATGAGCAGTTCTTC. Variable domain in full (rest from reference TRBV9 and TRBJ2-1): DSGVTQTPKHLITATGQRVTLRCSPRSGDLSVYWYQQSLDQGLQFLIQYYNGEERAKGNILERFSAQQFPDLHSELNLSSLELGDSALYFCASSISTGVYNEQFFGPGTRLTVL.

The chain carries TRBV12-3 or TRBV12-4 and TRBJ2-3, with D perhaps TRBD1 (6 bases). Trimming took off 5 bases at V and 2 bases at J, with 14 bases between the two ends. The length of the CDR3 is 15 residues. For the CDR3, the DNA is TGTGCCAGCAGTGGACAGCCCCGGGCCACAGATACGCAGTATTTT. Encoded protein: CASSGQPRATDTQYF.

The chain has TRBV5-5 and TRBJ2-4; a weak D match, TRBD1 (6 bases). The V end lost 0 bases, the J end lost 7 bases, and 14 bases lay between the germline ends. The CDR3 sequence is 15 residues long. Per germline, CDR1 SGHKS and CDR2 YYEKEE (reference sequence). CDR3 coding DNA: TGTGCCAGCAGCTTGGGGGCGGACGGACAGAACATTCAGTACTTC. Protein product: CASSLGADGQNIQYF.

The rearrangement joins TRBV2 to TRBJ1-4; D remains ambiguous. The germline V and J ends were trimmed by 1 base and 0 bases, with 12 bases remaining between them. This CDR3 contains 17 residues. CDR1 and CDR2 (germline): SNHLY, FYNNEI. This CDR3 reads CASSEVGKFATNEKLFF. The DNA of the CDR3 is TGTGCCAGCAGTGAAGTAGGAAAGTTTGCAACTAATGAAAAACTGTTTTTT.

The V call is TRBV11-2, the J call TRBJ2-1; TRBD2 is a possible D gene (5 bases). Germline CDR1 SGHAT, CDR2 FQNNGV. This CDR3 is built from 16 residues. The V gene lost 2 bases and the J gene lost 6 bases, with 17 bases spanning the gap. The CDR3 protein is CASSLYGSRLGNEQFF. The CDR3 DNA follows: TGTGCCAGCAGCTTATATGGGAGCCGGCTAGGCAATGAGCAGTTCTTC.

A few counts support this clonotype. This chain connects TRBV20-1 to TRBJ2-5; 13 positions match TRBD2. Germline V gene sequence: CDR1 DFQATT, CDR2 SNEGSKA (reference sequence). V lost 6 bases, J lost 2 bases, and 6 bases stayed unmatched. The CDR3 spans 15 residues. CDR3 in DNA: TGCAGTGCCCCGGGACTAGCGGGAAATCAAGAGACCCAGTACTTC. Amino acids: CSAPGLAGNQETQYF.